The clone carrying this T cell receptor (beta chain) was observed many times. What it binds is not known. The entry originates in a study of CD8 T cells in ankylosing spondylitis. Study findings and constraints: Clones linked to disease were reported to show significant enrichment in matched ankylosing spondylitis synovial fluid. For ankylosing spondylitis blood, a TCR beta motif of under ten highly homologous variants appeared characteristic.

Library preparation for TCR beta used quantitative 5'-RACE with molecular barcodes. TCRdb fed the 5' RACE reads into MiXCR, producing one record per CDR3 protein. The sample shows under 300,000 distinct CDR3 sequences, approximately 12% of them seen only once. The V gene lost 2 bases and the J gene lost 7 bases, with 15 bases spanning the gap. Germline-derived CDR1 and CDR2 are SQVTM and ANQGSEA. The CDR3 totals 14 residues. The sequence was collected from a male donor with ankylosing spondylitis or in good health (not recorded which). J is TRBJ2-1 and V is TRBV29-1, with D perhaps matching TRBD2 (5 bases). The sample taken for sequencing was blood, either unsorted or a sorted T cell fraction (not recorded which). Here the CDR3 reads CSVESGPRWNEQFF. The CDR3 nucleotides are TGCAGCGTTGAAAGCGGCCCCCGGTGGAATGAGCAGTTCTTC.